This T cell receptor beta chain was documented in a study of cytomegalovirus exposure and HLA in healthy donors. Study-level findings and limits: For most subjects, TCR beta sequences were reported to predict HLA-A and HLA-B alleles with accuracy. According to the study, around 160 TCR beta chains were cytomegalovirus-associated.

As to this clone: The antigen remains unidentified.

PCR amplification relied on 60 Vbeta primers (plus 13 Jbeta primers). Per the authors' pipeline: Later, an analysis found 80 million or so unique TCR beta chains, and about 10 million of these were shared. Assay used: immunoSEQ multiplex PCR; TCRdb lists only in-frame clones, some missing. Clone size and V and J calls were adopted from that table, with D and trimming inferred from the DNA. The table shows 100,000 to 150,000 clones, with about three quarters occurring only once. The sequenced material came from PBMCs. This TCR was recovered from a middle-aged woman in good health and CMV-seronegative.

The CDR3 here is CASSPAEEAFF. CDR3 DNA sequence: TGTGCCAGCTCACCAGCGGAGGAAGCTTTCTTT. The chain links TRBV18 to TRBJ1-1; D gene ambiguous. The CDR3 is 11 amino acids. V lost 2 bases, J lost 8 bases, and 6 bases lay in between. CDR1 and CDR2 (germline): KGHSH, LQKENI.